Here is one T cell receptor beta chain with its context. Antigen: not known. The data originate from a study of early T cells in non-severe SARS-CoV-2 infection. Overall study context: The chains were unpaired, and the sequenced material was bulk RNA from unsorted whole blood.

The CDR3 has 14 amino acids. Germline V lookup: CDR1 SEHNR, CDR2 FQNEAQ (reference sequence). V shed 5 bases and J shed 7 bases, with 15 bases lying between them. Unique molecular identifier tags were affixed to discrete cDNA molecules. MiXCR was run by TCRdb on the 5' RACE reads, yielding one entry per CDR3 protein. The sample lists tens of thousands of distinct CDR3 sequences, 5% to 6.5% occurring once. Study results and caveats: Private and CD4 specificities were missed by VDJdb matching, which favored anti-spike CD8 responses.

The receptor comes from an adult who was a healthcare worker with PCR-confirmed SARS-CoV-2 infection or an uninfected control (not recorded which). The sample comprised whole blood. The V and J genes are TRBV7-9 and TRBJ1-5; no firm D call. CDR3 sequence reads: CASSQSGVAQPQHF. The CDR3 region has the DNA TGTGCCAGCAGCCAATCGGGTGTTGCACAGCCCCAGCATTTT.